The rows below give T cell receptor beta chains drawn from one sample of a study of cytomegalovirus exposure and HLA in healthy donors. Sequencing was performed with immunoSEQ multiplex PCR; in TCRdb, only in-frame clones are kept and a portion is missing. The sample includes 65,000 to 85,000 clones, under 80% of them seen just once. The material sequenced was PBMCs. Receptor source: a man aged 55-75 years in good health and CMV-seropositive. CDR3s include the opening cysteine and the closing phenylalanine or tryptophan. The order of the fields is J gene, V gene, D gene, clone size, CDR3 protein, CDR3 DNA. The D gene is left open where the match is weak. Some rows mark clone size as missing; the rest say once, few, many or name a class of expanded clone.

j_call: TRBJ1-6
v_call: TRBV30
d_call: .
clone_size: few
cdr3_aa: CAWGTPQVHNSPLHF
cdr3_nt: TGTGCCTGGGGAACCCCCCAGGTCCATAATTCACCCCTCCACTTT

j_call: TRBJ2-5
v_call: TRBV4-2
d_call: TRBD2
clone_size: .
cdr3_aa: CASSQEGGGPLETQYF
cdr3_nt: TGTGCCAGCAGCCAAGAGGGGGGGGGACCTTTAGAGACCCAGTACTTC

j_call: TRBJ1-4
v_call: TRBV28
d_call: TRBD1
clone_size: .
cdr3_aa: CASSQTGQTNEKLFF
cdr3_nt: TGTGCCAGCAGCCAGACGGGACAGACTAATGAAAAACTGTTTTTT

j_call: TRBJ1-4
v_call: TRBV6-4
d_call: TRBD1
clone_size: few
cdr3_aa: CASSSDRGGEKLFF
cdr3_nt: TGTGCCAGCAGCTCGGACAGGGGAGGCGAAAAACTGTTTTTT

j_call: TRBJ1-2
v_call: TRBV28
d_call: .
clone_size: .
cdr3_aa: CASSLTEYGYTF
cdr3_nt: TGTGCCAGCAGTTTAACAGAGTATGGCTACACCTTC

j_call: TRBJ2-3
v_call: TRBV20-1
d_call: .
clone_size: few
cdr3_aa: CSASQGDTQYF
cdr3_nt: TGCAGTGCTAGTCAGGGGGATACGCAGTATTTT

j_call: TRBJ2-2
v_call: TRBV6-1
d_call: TRBD1
clone_size: .
cdr3_aa: CASRITGGNTGELFF
cdr3_nt: TGTGCCAGCAGGATAACAGGGGGGAACACCGGGGAGCTGTTTTTT

j_call: TRBJ2-1
v_call: TRBV5-1
d_call: TRBD2
clone_size: .
cdr3_aa: CASRGGSGIGYNEQFF
cdr3_nt: TGCGCCAGCAGGGGGGGTAGCGGGATTGGCTACAATGAGCAGTTCTTC

j_call: TRBJ1-2
v_call: TRBV29-1
d_call: TRBD1
clone_size: .
cdr3_aa: CSVGTGTYGYTF
cdr3_nt: TGCAGCGTAGGGACAGGGACCTATGGCTACACCTTC

j_call: TRBJ1-2
v_call: TRBV27
d_call: TRBD1
clone_size: .
cdr3_aa: CASSASTRTGGRYTF
cdr3_nt: TGTGCCAGCAGTGCGTCCACTAGGACAGGGGGGCGCTACACCTTC

j_call: TRBJ2-7
v_call: TRBV6-1
d_call: TRBD1
clone_size: few
cdr3_aa: CASSEQGQGTSYEQYF
cdr3_nt: TGTGCCAGCAGTGAGCAGGGACAGGGGACCTCCTACGAGCAGTACTTC

j_call: TRBJ2-3
v_call: TRBV7-8
d_call: TRBD2
clone_size: few
cdr3_aa: CASSQGLGGGTDTQYF
cdr3_nt: TGTGCCAGCAGCCAGGGACTAGGCGGAGGGACAGATACGCAGTATTTT

j_call: TRBJ2-3
v_call: TRBV4-2
d_call: TRBD2
clone_size: .
cdr3_aa: CASSQDLSGGITDTQYF
cdr3_nt: TGTGCCAGCAGCCAAGATCTAAGCGGGGGGATCACAGATACGCAGTATTTT

j_call: TRBJ1-4
v_call: TRBV6-5
d_call: TRBD1
clone_size: few
cdr3_aa: CASSSTGWTNEKLFF
cdr3_nt: TGTGCCAGCAGTTCGACAGGGTGGACTAATGAAAAACTGTTTTTT

j_call: TRBJ1-4
v_call: TRBV6-6
d_call: .
clone_size: .
cdr3_aa: CASSPRHVEKLFF
cdr3_nt: TGTGCCAGCAGTCCCCGACACGTTGAAAAACTGTTTTTT

j_call: TRBJ2-5
v_call: TRBV2
d_call: TRBD2
clone_size: once
cdr3_aa: CASSNPGGRSSGPVEETQYF
cdr3_nt: TGTGCCAGCAGTAACCCCGGAGGGAGGAGTAGCGGGCCAGTAGAGGAGACCCAGTACTTC

j_call: TRBJ2-5
v_call: TRBV7-2
d_call: .
clone_size: .
cdr3_aa: CASSFVRQETQYF
cdr3_nt: TGTGCCAGCAGCTTCGTCCGGCAAGAGACCCAGTACTTC

j_call: TRBJ1-5
v_call: TRBV5-8
d_call: TRBD1
clone_size: .
cdr3_aa: CASSLTGDSNQPQHF
cdr3_nt: TGTGCCAGCAGCTTAACAGGGGATAGCAATCAGCCCCAGCATTTT

j_call: TRBJ1-2
v_call: TRBV10-3
d_call: TRBD1
clone_size: .
cdr3_aa: CAISLLTPSDRGPHGYGYTF
cdr3_nt: TGTGCCATCAGTCTATTGACTCCTTCGGACAGGGGGCCCCATGGCTATGGCTACACCTTC

j_call: TRBJ1-1
v_call: TRBV6-1
d_call: .
clone_size: .
cdr3_aa: CASSEGVGGEAFF
cdr3_nt: TGTGCCAGCAGTGAAGGGGTCGGAGGTGAAGCTTTCTTT

j_call: TRBJ2-7
v_call: TRBV2
d_call: .
clone_size: .
cdr3_aa: CASSGGTASYEQYF
cdr3_nt: TGTGCCAGCAGTGGGGGGACTGCCTCTTACGAGCAGTACTTC

j_call: TRBJ2-5
v_call: TRBV5-6
d_call: .
clone_size: .
cdr3_aa: CASSGRALGEETQYF
cdr3_nt: TGTGCCAGCAGTGGTAGGGCTTTAGGGGAAGAGACCCAGTACTTC

j_call: TRBJ2-7
v_call: TRBV7-9
d_call: TRBD1
clone_size: .
cdr3_aa: CASSSTTRGQGEYF
cdr3_nt: TGTGCCAGCAGCTCTACCACACGCGGACAGGGCGAGTACTTC

j_call: TRBJ1-1
v_call: TRBV14
d_call: TRBD1
clone_size: .
cdr3_aa: CASRRTGRDTEAFF
cdr3_nt: TGTGCCAGCAGACGGACAGGGAGGGACACTGAAGCTTTCTTT

j_call: TRBJ2-7
v_call: TRBV2
d_call: .
clone_size: few
cdr3_aa: CASSETTDYEQYF
cdr3_nt: TGTGCCAGCAGTGAAACAACAGATTACGAGCAGTACTTC

j_call: TRBJ2-7
v_call: TRBV5-1
d_call: .
clone_size: .
cdr3_aa: CASSLDTGKAYEQYF
cdr3_nt: TGCGCCAGCAGCTTGGACACAGGGAAGGCCTACGAGCAGTACTTC

j_call: TRBJ2-3
v_call: TRBV2
d_call: TRBD2
clone_size: .
cdr3_aa: CASTPWGEGDTQYF
cdr3_nt: TGTGCCAGCACTCCCTGGGGGGAGGGAGATACGCAGTATTTT

j_call: TRBJ2-3
v_call: TRBV7-3
d_call: TRBD1
clone_size: .
cdr3_aa: CASSLGTGSTDTQYF
cdr3_nt: TGTGCCAGCAGCTTAGGGACAGGGAGCACAGATACGCAGTATTTT

j_call: TRBJ2-3
v_call: TRBV13
d_call: .
clone_size: few
cdr3_aa: CASSDLADTQYF
cdr3_nt: TGTGCCAGCAGCGACTTAGCAGATACGCAGTATTTT

j_call: TRBJ1-4
v_call: TRBV11-3
d_call: .
clone_size: .
cdr3_aa: CASSFPGHHTATNEKLFF
cdr3_nt: TGTGCCAGCAGTTTCCCCGGACACCACACTGCAACTAATGAAAAACTGTTTTTT

j_call: TRBJ1-5
v_call: TRBV30
d_call: TRBD1
clone_size: .
cdr3_aa: CAWSVKRQGNQPQHF
cdr3_nt: TGTGCCTGGAGTGTAAAGAGACAGGGGAATCAGCCCCAGCATTTT

j_call: TRBJ1-3
v_call: TRBV6-5
d_call: .
clone_size: once
cdr3_aa: CASSYAGRGNTIYF
cdr3_nt: TGTGCCAGCAGTTACGCGGGGCGTGGAAACACCATATATTTT

j_call: TRBJ2-7
v_call: TRBV13
d_call: TRBD2
clone_size: .
cdr3_aa: CASSPMASGGNEQYF
cdr3_nt: TGTGCCAGCAGCCCCATGGCTAGCGGGGGGAACGAGCAGTACTTC

j_call: TRBJ2-1
v_call: TRBV9
d_call: TRBD1
clone_size: .
cdr3_aa: CASSVGTGGYNEQFF
cdr3_nt: TGTGCCAGCAGCGTAGGGACAGGGGGGTACAATGAGCAGTTCTTC

j_call: TRBJ1-1
v_call: TRBV6-4
d_call: .
clone_size: .
cdr3_aa: CASRGVGGRAFF
cdr3_nt: TGTGCCAGCAGGGGCGTGGGGGGGCGAGCTTTCTTT

j_call: TRBJ2-5
v_call: TRBV7-9
d_call: TRBD2
clone_size: .
cdr3_aa: CASNIGRGYQETQYF
cdr3_nt: TGTGCCAGCAATATCGGGAGGGGATACCAAGAGACCCAGTACTTC

j_call: TRBJ2-5
v_call: TRBV7-9
d_call: .
clone_size: .
cdr3_aa: CSSSLGGEETQYF
cdr3_nt: TGTTCCAGCAGCTTAGGGGGGGAGGAGACCCAGTACTTC

j_call: TRBJ2-3
v_call: TRBV7-9
d_call: .
clone_size: few
cdr3_aa: CASSPGGIDTQYF
cdr3_nt: TGTGCCAGCAGCCCAGGGGGGATCGATACGCAGTATTTT

j_call: TRBJ2-3
v_call: TRBV7-8
d_call: .
clone_size: once
cdr3_aa: CASSPTGNYDTQYF
cdr3_nt: TGTGCCAGCAGCCCCACAGGGAACTACGATACGCAGTATTTT

j_call: TRBJ2-2
v_call: TRBV28
d_call: TRBD2
clone_size: .
cdr3_aa: CASSLYTSGLTGELFF
cdr3_nt: TGTGCCAGCAGTTTATACACTAGCGGCTTAACCGGGGAGCTGTTTTTT

j_call: TRBJ1-1
v_call: TRBV28
d_call: .
clone_size: .
cdr3_aa: CASSPAYVWGRMNTEAFF
cdr3_nt: TGTGCCAGCAGTCCTGCCTATGTGTGGGGCAGGATGAACACTGAAGCTTTCTTT

j_call: TRBJ2-1
v_call: TRBV7-2
d_call: TRBD2
clone_size: once
cdr3_aa: CASSTPVAGGYYNEQFF
cdr3_nt: TGTGCCAGCAGCACGCCAGTCGCGGGGGGTTACTACAATGAGCAGTTCTTC

j_call: TRBJ1-2
v_call: TRBV7-2
d_call: .
clone_size: .
cdr3_aa: CASSYRQDYGYTF
cdr3_nt: TGTGCCAGCAGTTATCGACAGGACTATGGCTACACCTTC

j_call: TRBJ2-7
v_call: TRBV7-6
d_call: .
clone_size: .
cdr3_aa: CASSLAGGSYEQYF
cdr3_nt: TGTGCCAGCAGCTTAGCAGGGGGATCCTACGAGCAGTACTTC

j_call: TRBJ2-1
v_call: TRBV6-6
d_call: .
clone_size: .
cdr3_aa: CASLKGQGTYNEQFF
cdr3_nt: TGTGCCAGCCTCAAAGGGCAGGGGACCTACAATGAGCAGTTCTTC

j_call: TRBJ2-1
v_call: TRBV29-1
d_call: TRBD2
clone_size: few
cdr3_aa: CSVGTSGRVGFF
cdr3_nt: TGCAGCGTTGGGACTAGCGGGAGGGTGGGGTTCTTC

j_call: TRBJ1-5
v_call: TRBV27
d_call: .
clone_size: .
cdr3_aa: CASSLGGYQPQHF
cdr3_nt: TGTGCCAGCAGTTTAGGAGGGTACCAGCCCCAGCATTTT

j_call: TRBJ2-3
v_call: TRBV6-1
d_call: TRBD2
clone_size: .
cdr3_aa: CASSVAGGFSSTDTQYF
cdr3_nt: TGTGCCAGCAGTGTAGCGGGAGGGTTCTCTAGCACAGATACGCAGTATTTT

j_call: TRBJ1-6
v_call: TRBV27
d_call: TRBD1
clone_size: .
cdr3_aa: CASRVTTGVNSPLHF
cdr3_nt: TGTGCCAGCAGGGTCACCACAGGGGTAAATTCACCCCTCCACTTT

j_call: TRBJ2-1
v_call: TRBV10-1
d_call: TRBD2
clone_size: .
cdr3_aa: CASSGLAGDEQFF
cdr3_nt: TGCGCCAGCAGCGGACTAGCAGGGGATGAGCAGTTCTTC

j_call: TRBJ2-7
v_call: TRBV6-6
d_call: TRBD1
clone_size: .
cdr3_aa: CASSSGQGVTYEQYF
cdr3_nt: TGTGCCAGCAGTTCTGGACAGGGGGTGACCTACGAGCAGTACTTC

j_call: TRBJ1-2
v_call: TRBV30
d_call: .
clone_size: .
cdr3_aa: CAWSVGGPQVGYTF
cdr3_nt: TGTGCCTGGAGTGTAGGGGGACCCCAAGTAGGCTACACCTTC

j_call: TRBJ2-7
v_call: TRBV7-9
d_call: .
clone_size: once
cdr3_aa: CASSLDAGRPYEQYF
cdr3_nt: TGTGCCAGCAGCTTAGATGCAGGGAGGCCCTACGAGCAGTACTTC

j_call: TRBJ1-4
v_call: TRBV6-5
d_call: .
clone_size: .
cdr3_aa: CASSYSGGNEKLFF
cdr3_nt: TGTGCCAGCAGTTACTCGGGGGGTAATGAAAAACTGTTTTTT

j_call: TRBJ2-1
v_call: TRBV28
d_call: TRBD1
clone_size: .
cdr3_aa: CASSPDRTYANEQFF
cdr3_nt: TGTGCCAGCAGTCCGGACAGGACGTATGCCAATGAGCAGTTCTTC